The clone carrying this T cell receptor beta chain turned up a few times. The antigen remains undetermined. Genes and germline are mouse. The CDR3 goes on 1 residue after the read ends, and that part is filled in from the germline J gene. Sequencing used immunoSEQ multiplex PCR; TCRdb keeps in-frame clones, though not all of them. Among some 48,000 clones, about three quarters were seen once, and the ten largest hold roughly 0.59%. This entry is derived from a study of tissue T cells after allogeneic stem cell transplantation. Germline CDR1 reads SGHSN; CDR2 reads HYEKVE. The CDR3 consists of 13 residues. V lost 4 bases and J 2 bases, leaving 9 bases between the germline ends. Findings and caveats of the study: Across patients, clones rarely overlapped, yet motif clusters were shared tissue-specifically.

The sample comprised sorted cells pooled from one or two spleens. The chain couples TRBV12-1 to TRBJ2-4, with D perhaps TRBD1 (6 bases). This receptor was identified in a pool of C57BL/6 mice in good health. The CDR3: CASSWDNQNTLYF. CDR3 DNA (partial): TGTGCCAGCTCCTGGGACAATCAAAACACCTTGTAC. The variable domain in full, completed from reference TRBV12-1 and TRBJ2-4, reads DSGVVQSPRHIIKEKGGRSVLTCIPISGHSNVVWYQQTLGKELKFLIQHYEKVERDKGFLPSRFSVQQFDDYHSEMNMSALELEDSAMYFCASSWDNQNTLYFGAGTRLSVL.